This T cell receptor (beta chain) was identified during a study of blood T cell repertoires in COVID-19 (dated by TCRdb to 2019 to 2021). Regarding the complete study: Collaborator samples came from the United States, Italy and Spain and covered acute and convalescent phases of COVID-19. The material from the prospective study consisted of cDNA or gDNA derived from T cells, B-cell-depleted T cells, or PBMCs. Deeply sampled blood TCRbeta repertoires from subjects exposed to, actively infected with, or recovered from COVID-19 were included in the dataset. The repertoires were made available in a free public database intended to serve as a resource for research on the immune response to SARS-CoV-2. The samples were drawn from two sources: the first 160 participants of the ongoing ImmuneRACE study, and 1,000 to 1,500 subjects contributed by 6 global collaborators. A de-identified subject ID, COVID-19 status, age in years and sex were almost always included in the sample metadata. HLA class I and class II types, where available, came from metadata supplied by the sample provider rather than from assay-based typing. What the work shows at the level of the full study, not this receptor alone: Clinical and demographic metadata were provided uncurated, with the amount varying by source and participant.

TCRbeta CDR3 regions were amplified from genomic DNA using the immunoSEQ Assay, a bias-controlled multiplex PCR. The paper's processing steps were these. The number of nucleated cells in each sample was estimated by amplification of reference gene primers within the assay. Sequence reads were collapsed and filtered to measure the absolute abundance of every unique TCRbeta CDR3 rearrangement. For each sample, productive Simpson clonality was calculated as the square root of Simpson's diversity index across productive rearrangements. The source is immuneACCESS, and TCRdb retained only in-frame sequences with V and J called. Part of the clones is not carried over; for the studies checked, unresolved V genes explain less than half of this, and the remainder is unexplained. Clonal size and the V and J genes are those of that table, whereas D and trimming came from the DNA. A total of fewer than 250,000 clones appear in this sample, around four fifths of them only once. The biggest ten clones account for roughly a fifth of the sample.

Each collaborating institution followed its own protocols to collect whole blood in K2EDTA tubes. Collaborator samples were shipped for TCRbeta analysis as frozen whole blood, isolated PBMCs, or DNA extracted from either sample type. Clipping removes 5 bases from V and 3 bases from J, with 9 as the unmatched junction base count. CDR1 and CDR2, looked up from the germline V gene (reference sequence), are PRHDT and FYEKMQ. The CDR3, cysteine through phenylalanine, is 16 amino acids long. This entry keeps only the CDR3 DNA: 48 bases, framed from base 1. A remark on this clone: The specificity of this receptor is unknown. No base qualities exist here, and no much larger clone lies one base off it.

This sequence originates from a human donor in a cohort sampled during active COVID-19. The receptor chain draws on TRBV13 and TRBJ2-2; TRBD1 matches 7 bases in the middle. The material sequenced was peripheral blood. This receptor has the CDR3 CASSQKYRGDTGELFF. The base sequence is TGTGCCAGCAGCCAAAAGTACAGGGGCGACACCGGGGAGCTGTTTTTT.